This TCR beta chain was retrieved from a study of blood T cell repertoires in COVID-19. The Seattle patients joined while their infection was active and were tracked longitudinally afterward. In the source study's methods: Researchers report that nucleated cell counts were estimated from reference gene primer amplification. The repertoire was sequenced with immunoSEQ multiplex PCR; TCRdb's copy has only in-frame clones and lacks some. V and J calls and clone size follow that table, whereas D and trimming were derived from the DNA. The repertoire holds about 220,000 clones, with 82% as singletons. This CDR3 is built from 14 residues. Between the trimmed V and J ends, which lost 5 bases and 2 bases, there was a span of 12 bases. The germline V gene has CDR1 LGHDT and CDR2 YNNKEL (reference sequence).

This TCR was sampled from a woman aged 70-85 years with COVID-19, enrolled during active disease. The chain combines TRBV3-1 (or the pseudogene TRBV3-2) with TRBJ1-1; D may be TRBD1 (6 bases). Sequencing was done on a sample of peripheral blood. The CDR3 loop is CASSTGWGNTEAFF. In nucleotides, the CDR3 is TGTGCCAGCAGCACAGGGTGGGGCAACACTGAAGCTTTCTTT.